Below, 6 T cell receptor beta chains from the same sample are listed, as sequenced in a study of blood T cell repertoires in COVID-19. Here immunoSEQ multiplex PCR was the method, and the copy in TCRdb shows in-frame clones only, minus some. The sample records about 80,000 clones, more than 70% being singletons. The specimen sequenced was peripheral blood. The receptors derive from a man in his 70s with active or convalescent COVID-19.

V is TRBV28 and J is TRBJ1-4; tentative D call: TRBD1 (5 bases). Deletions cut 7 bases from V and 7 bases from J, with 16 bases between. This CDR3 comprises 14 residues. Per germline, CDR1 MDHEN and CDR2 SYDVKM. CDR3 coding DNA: TGTGCCAGCAAGGGGCAGGGAGGTGTTGAAAAACTGTTTTTT. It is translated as CASKGQGGVEKLFF.

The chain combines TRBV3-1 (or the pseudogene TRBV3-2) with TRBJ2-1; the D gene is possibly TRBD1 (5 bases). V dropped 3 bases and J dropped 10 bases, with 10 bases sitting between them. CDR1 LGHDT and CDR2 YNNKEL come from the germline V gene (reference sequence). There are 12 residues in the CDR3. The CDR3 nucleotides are TGTGCCAGCAGCCAGAGGACAAGGGAGCAGTTCTTC. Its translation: CASSQRTREQFF.

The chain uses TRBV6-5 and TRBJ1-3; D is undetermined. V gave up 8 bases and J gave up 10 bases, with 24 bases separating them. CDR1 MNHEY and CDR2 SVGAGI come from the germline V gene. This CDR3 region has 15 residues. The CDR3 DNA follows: TGTGCCAGCTCGCACCCCCTTGGAGGCGAAAGTACCATATATTTT. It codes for CASSHPLGGESTIYF.

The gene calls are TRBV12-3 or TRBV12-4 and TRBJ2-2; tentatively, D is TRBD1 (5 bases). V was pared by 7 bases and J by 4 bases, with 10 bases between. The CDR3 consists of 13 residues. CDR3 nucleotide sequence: TGTGCCAGCAATCTAGGGGTCACCGGGGAGCTGTTTTTT. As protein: CASNLGVTGELFF.

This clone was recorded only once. The CDR3 loop is CASSRTGNPLSPLHF. The DNA of the CDR3 is TGTGCCAGCAGCCGAACAGGGAACCCTTTGTCACCCCTCCACTTT. The genes are TRBV6-5 and TRBJ1-6; D perhaps matches TRBD1 (6 bases). The CDR3 extends over 15 amino acids. Germline lookup yields CDR1 MNHEY and CDR2 SVGAGI. Trimming took 6 bases from V and 10 from J, leaving 19 bases between them.

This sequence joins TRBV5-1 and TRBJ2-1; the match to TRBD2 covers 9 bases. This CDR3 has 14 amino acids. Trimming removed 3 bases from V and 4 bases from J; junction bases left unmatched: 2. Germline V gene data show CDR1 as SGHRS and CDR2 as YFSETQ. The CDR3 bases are TGCGCCAGCAGCTCCAGCGGGGGGTACAATGAGCAGTTCTTC. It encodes CASSSSGGYNEQFF.